A single sample is the source of the 19 T cell receptor beta chains below, sequenced in a study of early T cells in non-severe SARS-CoV-2 infection (dated by TCRdb to the early 2020s). Libraries were built with 5' RACE. For sequencing, a NextSeq 500 was employed. TCRdb reanalyzed the raw reads on its own, using fastp at Q25 for trimming and MiXCR for clone calling, and kept in-frame beta chains. Duplicate CDR3 protein sequences are folded into a single record with the most common DNA and genes. This sample holds fewer than 65,000 distinct CDR3 sequences; roughly a tenth were observed only once. Over 1% of the sample lies in the top ten. The source material was whole blood. Every receptor here comes from an adult who was a healthcare worker with PCR-confirmed SARS-CoV-2 infection or an uninfected control (not recorded which).

This clonotype was picked up many times. The gene calls are TRBV2 and TRBJ2-1; TRBD1 agrees at 10 bases. The germline V gene has CDR1 SNHLY and CDR2 FYNNEI. With 5 bases clipped from V and 3 bases from J, the junction kept 1 base outside the gene matches. CDR3 length equals 14 residues. The CDR3 region has the DNA TGTGCCAGCAGTAGGACAGGGGGCTACAATGAGCAGTTCTTC. Encoded protein: CASSRTGGYNEQFF.

This clonotype has only a few counts. This chain joins TRBV28 and TRBJ2-7, with D unclear. The germline gives CDR1 MDHEN, CDR2 SYDVKM. V was pared by 3 bases and J by 5 bases, with 5 bases between. The CDR3 length is 11 residues. The CDR3 DNA sequence: TGTGCCAGCAGTTTCGGCCACGAGCAGTACGTC. Its translation: CASSFGHEQYV.

This clonotype has at least ten counts. The chain has TRBV18 and TRBJ1-2; no clear D gene. Germline V lookup: CDR1 KGHSH, CDR2 LQKENI. With 3 bases removed from V and 4 bases from J, the gap between germline ends came to 12 bases. The CDR3 sequence is 14 residues long. The CDR3 here is CASSPLDNLYGYTF. In DNA, the CDR3 is TGTGCCAGCTCACCCCTGGATAACCTCTATGGCTACACCTTC.

This rearrangement joins TRBV12-3 or TRBV12-4 to TRBJ2-4, with D unclear. There are 15 residues in the CDR3. The V end was cut by 3 bases, the J end by 8 bases, with 17 bases between. In DNA, the CDR3 is TGTGCCAGCAGTTTGTCCCCCCAAGGTTGGGACATTCAGTACTTC. Protein: CASSLSPQGWDIQYF.

This clonotype was seen at least ten times. The chain recombines TRBV5-1 with TRBJ1-1, with 8 nucleotides matching TRBD1. V was pared by 1 base and J by 4 bases, with 3 bases of the junction left unmatched. This CDR3 is 14 amino acids long. Germline CDR1 is SGHRS and CDR2 is YFSETQ. The chain's CDR3 is CASSLQGASTEAFF. CDR3 DNA sequence: TGCGCCAGCAGCTTGCAGGGGGCGAGCACTGAAGCTTTCTTT.

A few counts support this clonotype. V is TRBV10-1 and J is TRBJ1-1; D call uncertain. Trimming removed 6 bases from V and 0 bases from J, with 17 bases in between. The CDR3 loop spans 16 amino acids. Germline-derived CDR1 and CDR2 are WNHNN and SYGVQD (reference sequence). CDR3 in amino acids: CASRSRPSRMNTEAFF. The CDR3 nucleotides are TGCGCCAGCAGGTCCAGACCCTCCAGGATGAACACTGAAGCTTTCTTT.

The chain joins TRBV5-5 to TRBJ2-3; either TRBD1 or TRBD2 may supply D (5 bases each). This CDR3 has 13 residues. Germline V gene data show CDR1 as SGHKS and CDR2 as YYEKEE (reference sequence). V was cut by 6 bases and J by 6 bases, with 14 bases left in between. The CDR3: CASNRNWGDTQYF. The CDR3 region has the DNA TGTGCCAGCAACCGAAACTGGGGGGATACGCAGTATTTT.

This clonotype appeared a few times. The CDR3, as DNA: TGCGCCAGCAGCTCACTAGTTTCCTTAGCCAAAAACATTCAGTACTTC. It is translated as CASSSLVSLAKNIQYF. This chain connects TRBV10-2 to TRBJ2-4; D may be TRBD2 (5 bases). With 6 bases removed from V and 0 bases from J, the gap between germline ends came to 15 bases. In germline, CDR1 is WSHSY, CDR2 SAAADI. The CDR3 is 16 amino acids.

This clonotype was detected a few times. This chain joins TRBV4-2 and TRBJ2-5, with a weak D call TRBD1 (5 bases). Germline V lookup: CDR1 LGHNA, CDR2 YNFKEQ. V lost 2 bases, J lost 2 bases, and 6 bases lay in between. CDR3 length equals 13 residues. The CDR3 loop is CASSQRQQETQYF. The CDR3 nucleotides read TGTGCCAGCAGCCAACGACAGCAAGAGACCCAGTACTTC.

A few counts support this clonotype. This chain connects TRBV2 to TRBJ1-1; 9 bases align to TRBD1. The V segment lost 5 bases and the J segment 1 base; nucleotides outside the gene matches: 14. In germline, CDR1 is SNHLY, CDR2 FYNNEI. This CDR3 has 18 amino acids. The CDR3 DNA sequence: TGTGCCAGCAGTTTTGTAGGGCCCGGGACAGGGTCGAACACTGAAGCTTTCTTT. Its translation is CASSFVGPGTGSNTEAFF.

A few counts support this clonotype. V gene TRBV7-3 combines with J gene TRBJ1-6; 9 positions match TRBD1. After removal of 5 bases from V and 11 bases from J, the junction contained 7 bases not matched to a gene. This CDR3 comprises 14 residues. Germline CDR1 reads SGHTA; CDR2 reads FQGTGA. The CDR3 sequence: CASSQDRGMTPLHF. CDR3 bases: TGTGCCAGCAGCCAAGACAGGGGGATGACACCCCTCCACTTT.

The gene calls are TRBV5-1 and TRBJ1-1, with D perhaps TRBD1 (5 bases). Trimming shortened V by 2 bases and J by 3 bases, and 23 bases separated the two germline ends. Germline V gene data show CDR1 as SGHRS and CDR2 as YFSETQ. CDR3 length: 18 residues. DNA of the CDR3: TGCGCCAGCAGCTTTGGCCGGGGACGTCCGGGGTCGGACACTGAAGCTTTCTTT. This codes for CASSFGRGRPGSDTEAFF. The complete variable domain, with remaining parts taken from reference TRBV5-1 and TRBJ1-1, reads KAGVTQTPRYLIKTRGQQVTLSCSPISGHRSVSWYQQTPGQGLQFLFEYFSETQRNKGNFPGRFSGRQFSNSRSEMNVSTLELGDSALYLCASSFGRGRPGSDTEAFFGQGTRLTVV.

The V and J genes are TRBV10-2 and TRBJ1-1; 8 nucleotides agree with TRBD1. Trimming at V came to 0 bases and at J to 4 bases, leaving 1 base not matched to a gene. Germline-derived CDR1 and CDR2 are WSHSY and SAAADI. CDR3 size: 14 residues. The CDR3 nucleotides read TGCGCCAGCAGTGAGTCCAGGGGGCTCACTGAAGCTTTCTTT. Translation gives CASSESRGLTEAFF.

This clonotype was seen at least ten times. The V and J genes are TRBV10-3 and TRBJ2-3; D not certain. This CDR3 is 11 amino acids long. V was cut by 9 bases and J by 0 bases, with 4 bases left in between. Germline-derived CDR1 and CDR2 are ENHRY and SYGVKD. The CDR3 bases are TGTGCCATTTCTAGCACAGATACGCAGTATTTT. Encoded protein: CAISSTDTQYF.

V and J are TRBV9 and TRBJ2-3; D perhaps matches TRBD1 (5 bases). Looked up from germline, CDR1 is SGDLS and CDR2 is YYNGEE. This CDR3 has 17 residues. V lost 1 base and J 1 base, leaving 16 bases between the germline ends. CDR3: CASSVWAQALGTDTQYF. CDR3 bases: TGTGCCAGCAGCGTATGGGCACAGGCGTTAGGCACAGATACGCAGTATTTT.

This clonotype was observed at least ten times. Here the CDR3 DNA reads TGCAGCGTTGAGGGACTAGCGGATTACAATGAGCAGTTCTTC. Translated: CSVEGLADYNEQFF. V and J are TRBV29-1 and TRBJ2-1, with 11 bases fitting TRBD2. With 3 bases clipped from V and 4 bases from J, the junction kept 2 bases outside the gene matches. CDR3 size: 14 residues. Looked up from germline, CDR1 is SQVTM and CDR2 is ANQGSEA.

This clonotype was recorded at least ten times. The chain recombines TRBV5-1 with TRBJ1-5; perhaps TRBD1 as D (6 bases). Germline assignment: CDR1 SGHRS and CDR2 YFSETQ. The CDR3 runs 16 residues. V was cut by 4 bases and J by 5 bases, with 19 bases left in between. This chain's CDR3 is CASSPLGAESDQPQHF. Written as DNA, the CDR3 is TGCGCCAGCAGCCCCTTGGGGGCTGAGTCGGATCAGCCCCAGCATTTT.

This clonotype was seen ten or more times. The chain links TRBV19 to TRBJ2-2; D unresolved. The V gene's germline CDR1 is LNHDA and CDR2 SQIVND (reference sequence). Trimming pared 2 bases from V and 5 bases from J, leaving 9 bases between. The CDR3 is made up of 14 amino acids. CDR3 sequence (DNA): TGTGCCAGTAGTATATTTGCAGAAACCGGGGAGCTGTTTTTT. It codes for CASSIFAETGELFF.

This clonotype appeared many times. This rearrangement joins TRBV20-1 to TRBJ2-1; TRBD1 matches 12 bases. The CDR3 is made up of 15 amino acids. Per germline, CDR1 DFQATT and CDR2 SNEGSKA (reference sequence). Trimming took 3 bases from V and 12 from J; bases not matched to a gene: 12. For the CDR3, the DNA is TGCAGTGCTAGGTCGGGACAGGGGGCATTTCGTATGCAGTTCTTC. Amino acids: CSARSGQGAFRMQFF.